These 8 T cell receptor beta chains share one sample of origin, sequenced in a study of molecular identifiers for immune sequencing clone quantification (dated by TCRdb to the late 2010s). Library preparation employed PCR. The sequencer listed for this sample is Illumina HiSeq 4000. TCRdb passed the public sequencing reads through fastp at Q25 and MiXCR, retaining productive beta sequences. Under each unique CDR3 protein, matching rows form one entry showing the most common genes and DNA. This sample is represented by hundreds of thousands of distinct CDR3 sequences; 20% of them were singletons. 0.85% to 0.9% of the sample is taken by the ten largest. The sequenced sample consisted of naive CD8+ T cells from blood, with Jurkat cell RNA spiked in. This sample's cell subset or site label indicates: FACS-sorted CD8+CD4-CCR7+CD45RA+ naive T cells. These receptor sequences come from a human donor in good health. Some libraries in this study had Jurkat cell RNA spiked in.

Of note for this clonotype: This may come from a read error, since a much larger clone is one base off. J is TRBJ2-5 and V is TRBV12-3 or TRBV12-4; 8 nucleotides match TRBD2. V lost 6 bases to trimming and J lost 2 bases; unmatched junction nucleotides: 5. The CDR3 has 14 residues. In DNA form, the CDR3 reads TGTGCCAGCAGCCTCATAGCGGGACAAGAGACCCAGTACTTC. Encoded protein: CASSLIAGQETQYF.

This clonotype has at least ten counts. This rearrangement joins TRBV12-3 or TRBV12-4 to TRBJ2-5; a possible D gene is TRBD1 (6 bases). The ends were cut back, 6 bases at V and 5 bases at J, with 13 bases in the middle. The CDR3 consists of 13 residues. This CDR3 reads CASSPRDTETQYF. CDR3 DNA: TGTGCCAGCAGCCCCCGGGACACTGAGACCCAGTACTTC.

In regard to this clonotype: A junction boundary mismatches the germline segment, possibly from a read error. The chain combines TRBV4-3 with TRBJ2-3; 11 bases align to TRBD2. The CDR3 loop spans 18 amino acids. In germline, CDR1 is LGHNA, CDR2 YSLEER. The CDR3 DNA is TGCGCCAGCAGCCAAGTCAGGTCTAGCGGGGGGCCAACAGATACGCAGTATTTC. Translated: CASSQVRSSGGPTDTQYF.

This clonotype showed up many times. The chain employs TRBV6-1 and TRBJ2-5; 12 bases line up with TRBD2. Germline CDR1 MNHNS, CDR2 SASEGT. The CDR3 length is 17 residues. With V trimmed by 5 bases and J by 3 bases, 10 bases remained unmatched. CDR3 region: CASSPGLAGEYKETQYF. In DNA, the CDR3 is TGTGCCAGCAGTCCGGGACTAGCGGGCGAATATAAAGAGACCCAGTACTTC.

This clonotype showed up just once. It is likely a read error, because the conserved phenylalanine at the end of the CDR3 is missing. The CDR3 nucleotides read TGTGCCAGCAGACCCGCGGGGGAAGAAACGCAGTATCTT. Its protein product is CASRPAGEETQYL. The chain carries TRBV7-9 and TRBJ2-3; 7 nucleotides align to TRBD2. The trim removed 6 bases at V and 9 bases at J, leaving 9 bases unmatched. The CDR3 consists of 13 residues. CDR1 is SEHNR and CDR2 is FQNEAQ in the germline V gene (reference sequence).

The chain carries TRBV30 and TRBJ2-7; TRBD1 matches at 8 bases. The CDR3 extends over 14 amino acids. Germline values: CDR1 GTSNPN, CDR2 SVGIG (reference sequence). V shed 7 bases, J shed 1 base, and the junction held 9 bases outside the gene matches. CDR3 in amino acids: CASKNWDRSYEQYF. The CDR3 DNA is TGTGCCTCCAAAAATTGGGACAGGTCCTACGAGCAGTACTTC.

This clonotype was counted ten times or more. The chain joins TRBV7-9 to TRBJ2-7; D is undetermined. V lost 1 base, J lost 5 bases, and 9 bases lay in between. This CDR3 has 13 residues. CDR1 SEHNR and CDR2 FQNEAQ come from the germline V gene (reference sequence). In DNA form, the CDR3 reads TGTGCCAGCAGCTTAGTTGCGAGCGACGAGCAGTACTTC. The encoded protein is CASSLVASDEQYF.

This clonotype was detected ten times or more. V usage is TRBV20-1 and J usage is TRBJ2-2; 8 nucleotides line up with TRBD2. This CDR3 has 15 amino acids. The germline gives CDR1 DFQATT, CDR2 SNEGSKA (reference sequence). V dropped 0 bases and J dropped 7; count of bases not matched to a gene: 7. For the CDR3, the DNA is TGCAGTGCTAGAGATGGACTAGCTGGGGTCGGGGAGCTGTTTTTT. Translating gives CSARDGLAGVGELFF.